The rows below give T cell receptor beta chains drawn from one sample of a study of blood T cell repertoires in COVID-19. Using immunoSEQ multiplex PCR, the repertoire was profiled, and TCRdb retains in-frame clones only, with some absent. Of roughly 70,000 clones listed, just under 90% are singletons. The specimen was peripheral blood. All receptors come from a woman of 80 years or more with active COVID-19. Both conserved end residues are part of each CDR3. Each record gives: V gene, clone size, CDR3 protein. A clone size is listed for some rows: how often the clone was seen (once, few, many), or a class if it is expanded.

V: TRBV28
size: .
CDR3: CATSNTEAFF

V: TRBV6-6
size: .
CDR3: CAVVGSYNSPLHF

V: TRBV7-3
size: .
CDR3: CASSLNPAGVDTQYF

V: TRBV7-2
size: .
CDR3: CASSLVGSSREQFF

V: TRBV29-1
size: .
CDR3: CSVEGQGYEQYF

V: TRBV6-5
size: .
CDR3: CASSYLGQGTDTQYF

V: TRBV7-9
size: .
CDR3: CASSLAIGRDEQYF

V: TRBV4-3
size: .
CDR3: CASSLSLDGSTASYEQYF

V: TRBV18
size: .
CDR3: CASLPGGAGTDTQYF

V: TRBV6-5
size: .
CDR3: CATRPPGTPIQPQHF

V: TRBV4-1
size: .
CDR3: CASSLTGNSNSGNTIYF

V: TRBV29-1
size: .
CDR3: CSVWEGSYEQYF

V: TRBV5-4
size: .
CDR3: CASSPTTGVNGYTF

V: TRBV4-3
size: .
CDR3: CASSQDGGRRFGTDTQYF

V: TRBV29-1
size: .
CDR3: CSAMGGQASGDNEQFF

V: TRBV7-6
size: .
CDR3: CASSLAVGGGTDTQYF

V: TRBV12-3/TRBV12-4
size: .
CDR3: CASSLGAGEQYF

V: TRBV19
size: .
CDR3: CASSTGTGRRETQYF

V: TRBV7-9
size: .
CDR3: CASSSYQGLAGTSYEQYF

V: TRBV28
size: .
CDR3: CASRDQGSTYEQYF

V: TRBV28
size: .
CDR3: CASTLDGSSYEQYF

V: TRBV28
size: .
CDR3: CASKGTGGDYGYTF

V: TRBV6-4
size: .
CDR3: CASSPSGSGGDTQYF

V: TRBV9
size: .
CDR3: CASSTFSGGTEQFF

V: TRBV4-3
size: .
CDR3: CASSQEVSAGTTEQYF

V: TRBV7-8
size: .
CDR3: CASSLTGNGPTDEQYF

V: TRBV21-1
size: .
CDR3: CASSKDGHHYEQYF

V: TRBV3-1/TRBV3-2
size: .
CDR3: CASNSRALLTGELFF

V: TRBV18
size: .
CDR3: CASSPGLAYEQYF

V: TRBV5-1
size: .
CDR3: CASSLSSYTDTQYF

V: TRBV19
size: once
CDR3: CASSHRTITDTQYF

V: TRBV10-1
size: .
CDR3: CASSGVAGPDTQYF

V: TRBV6-6
size: .
CDR3: CASRLDRETYNEQFF

V: TRBV18
size: few
CDR3: CASSDRDRGPNTGELFF

V: TRBV15
size: .
CDR3: CATSRDPGQPYEQYF

V: TRBV9
size: .
CDR3: CASSTLAGGYTDTQYF

V: TRBV7-8
size: .
CDR3: CASSTDRVGGETQYF

V: TRBV7-3
size: few
CDR3: CASSLNLGNEQYF

V: TRBV7-8
size: .
CDR3: CASRESWGVNTEAFF

V: TRBV6-5
size: few
CDR3: CATTILRRGYNEQFF

V: TRBV5-1
size: .
CDR3: CASTELAGGPTDTQYF

V: TRBV5-4
size: once
CDR3: CASSFGSPGSYNSPLHF

V: TRBV7-9
size: .
CDR3: CASSARTSGTGTDTQYF

V: TRBV11-3
size: few
CDR3: CASSLPGEAGRNEQFF

V: TRBV27
size: .
CDR3: CASSLEGYGYTF

V: TRBV19
size: .
CDR3: CASSSGRGQETQYF

V: TRBV28
size: .
CDR3: CASSSPGQHYGYTF

V: TRBV29-1
size: .
CDR3: CSVEDRRVSGANVLTF

V: TRBV7-2
size: .
CDR3: CASSSEILAGGFEQFF

V: TRBV5-4
size: .
CDR3: CASSGTRDTQYF

V: TRBV7-7
size: .
CDR3: CASSLGWTGVGTRETQYF

V: TRBV7-9
size: .
CDR3: CASSYRGQETQYF

V: TRBV5-1
size: .
CDR3: CASSAGLPSTDTQYF

V: TRBV7-2
size: once
CDR3: CASSLGLAVTGGEQFF

V: TRBV2
size: .
CDR3: CASGGQGSYEQYF

V: TRBV5-4
size: .
CDR3: CASSLEAGASTEAFF

V: TRBV5-1
size: once
CDR3: CASSSLAGGLNEQFF

V: TRBV7-9
size: .
CDR3: CASSPSLAGVRNEQFF